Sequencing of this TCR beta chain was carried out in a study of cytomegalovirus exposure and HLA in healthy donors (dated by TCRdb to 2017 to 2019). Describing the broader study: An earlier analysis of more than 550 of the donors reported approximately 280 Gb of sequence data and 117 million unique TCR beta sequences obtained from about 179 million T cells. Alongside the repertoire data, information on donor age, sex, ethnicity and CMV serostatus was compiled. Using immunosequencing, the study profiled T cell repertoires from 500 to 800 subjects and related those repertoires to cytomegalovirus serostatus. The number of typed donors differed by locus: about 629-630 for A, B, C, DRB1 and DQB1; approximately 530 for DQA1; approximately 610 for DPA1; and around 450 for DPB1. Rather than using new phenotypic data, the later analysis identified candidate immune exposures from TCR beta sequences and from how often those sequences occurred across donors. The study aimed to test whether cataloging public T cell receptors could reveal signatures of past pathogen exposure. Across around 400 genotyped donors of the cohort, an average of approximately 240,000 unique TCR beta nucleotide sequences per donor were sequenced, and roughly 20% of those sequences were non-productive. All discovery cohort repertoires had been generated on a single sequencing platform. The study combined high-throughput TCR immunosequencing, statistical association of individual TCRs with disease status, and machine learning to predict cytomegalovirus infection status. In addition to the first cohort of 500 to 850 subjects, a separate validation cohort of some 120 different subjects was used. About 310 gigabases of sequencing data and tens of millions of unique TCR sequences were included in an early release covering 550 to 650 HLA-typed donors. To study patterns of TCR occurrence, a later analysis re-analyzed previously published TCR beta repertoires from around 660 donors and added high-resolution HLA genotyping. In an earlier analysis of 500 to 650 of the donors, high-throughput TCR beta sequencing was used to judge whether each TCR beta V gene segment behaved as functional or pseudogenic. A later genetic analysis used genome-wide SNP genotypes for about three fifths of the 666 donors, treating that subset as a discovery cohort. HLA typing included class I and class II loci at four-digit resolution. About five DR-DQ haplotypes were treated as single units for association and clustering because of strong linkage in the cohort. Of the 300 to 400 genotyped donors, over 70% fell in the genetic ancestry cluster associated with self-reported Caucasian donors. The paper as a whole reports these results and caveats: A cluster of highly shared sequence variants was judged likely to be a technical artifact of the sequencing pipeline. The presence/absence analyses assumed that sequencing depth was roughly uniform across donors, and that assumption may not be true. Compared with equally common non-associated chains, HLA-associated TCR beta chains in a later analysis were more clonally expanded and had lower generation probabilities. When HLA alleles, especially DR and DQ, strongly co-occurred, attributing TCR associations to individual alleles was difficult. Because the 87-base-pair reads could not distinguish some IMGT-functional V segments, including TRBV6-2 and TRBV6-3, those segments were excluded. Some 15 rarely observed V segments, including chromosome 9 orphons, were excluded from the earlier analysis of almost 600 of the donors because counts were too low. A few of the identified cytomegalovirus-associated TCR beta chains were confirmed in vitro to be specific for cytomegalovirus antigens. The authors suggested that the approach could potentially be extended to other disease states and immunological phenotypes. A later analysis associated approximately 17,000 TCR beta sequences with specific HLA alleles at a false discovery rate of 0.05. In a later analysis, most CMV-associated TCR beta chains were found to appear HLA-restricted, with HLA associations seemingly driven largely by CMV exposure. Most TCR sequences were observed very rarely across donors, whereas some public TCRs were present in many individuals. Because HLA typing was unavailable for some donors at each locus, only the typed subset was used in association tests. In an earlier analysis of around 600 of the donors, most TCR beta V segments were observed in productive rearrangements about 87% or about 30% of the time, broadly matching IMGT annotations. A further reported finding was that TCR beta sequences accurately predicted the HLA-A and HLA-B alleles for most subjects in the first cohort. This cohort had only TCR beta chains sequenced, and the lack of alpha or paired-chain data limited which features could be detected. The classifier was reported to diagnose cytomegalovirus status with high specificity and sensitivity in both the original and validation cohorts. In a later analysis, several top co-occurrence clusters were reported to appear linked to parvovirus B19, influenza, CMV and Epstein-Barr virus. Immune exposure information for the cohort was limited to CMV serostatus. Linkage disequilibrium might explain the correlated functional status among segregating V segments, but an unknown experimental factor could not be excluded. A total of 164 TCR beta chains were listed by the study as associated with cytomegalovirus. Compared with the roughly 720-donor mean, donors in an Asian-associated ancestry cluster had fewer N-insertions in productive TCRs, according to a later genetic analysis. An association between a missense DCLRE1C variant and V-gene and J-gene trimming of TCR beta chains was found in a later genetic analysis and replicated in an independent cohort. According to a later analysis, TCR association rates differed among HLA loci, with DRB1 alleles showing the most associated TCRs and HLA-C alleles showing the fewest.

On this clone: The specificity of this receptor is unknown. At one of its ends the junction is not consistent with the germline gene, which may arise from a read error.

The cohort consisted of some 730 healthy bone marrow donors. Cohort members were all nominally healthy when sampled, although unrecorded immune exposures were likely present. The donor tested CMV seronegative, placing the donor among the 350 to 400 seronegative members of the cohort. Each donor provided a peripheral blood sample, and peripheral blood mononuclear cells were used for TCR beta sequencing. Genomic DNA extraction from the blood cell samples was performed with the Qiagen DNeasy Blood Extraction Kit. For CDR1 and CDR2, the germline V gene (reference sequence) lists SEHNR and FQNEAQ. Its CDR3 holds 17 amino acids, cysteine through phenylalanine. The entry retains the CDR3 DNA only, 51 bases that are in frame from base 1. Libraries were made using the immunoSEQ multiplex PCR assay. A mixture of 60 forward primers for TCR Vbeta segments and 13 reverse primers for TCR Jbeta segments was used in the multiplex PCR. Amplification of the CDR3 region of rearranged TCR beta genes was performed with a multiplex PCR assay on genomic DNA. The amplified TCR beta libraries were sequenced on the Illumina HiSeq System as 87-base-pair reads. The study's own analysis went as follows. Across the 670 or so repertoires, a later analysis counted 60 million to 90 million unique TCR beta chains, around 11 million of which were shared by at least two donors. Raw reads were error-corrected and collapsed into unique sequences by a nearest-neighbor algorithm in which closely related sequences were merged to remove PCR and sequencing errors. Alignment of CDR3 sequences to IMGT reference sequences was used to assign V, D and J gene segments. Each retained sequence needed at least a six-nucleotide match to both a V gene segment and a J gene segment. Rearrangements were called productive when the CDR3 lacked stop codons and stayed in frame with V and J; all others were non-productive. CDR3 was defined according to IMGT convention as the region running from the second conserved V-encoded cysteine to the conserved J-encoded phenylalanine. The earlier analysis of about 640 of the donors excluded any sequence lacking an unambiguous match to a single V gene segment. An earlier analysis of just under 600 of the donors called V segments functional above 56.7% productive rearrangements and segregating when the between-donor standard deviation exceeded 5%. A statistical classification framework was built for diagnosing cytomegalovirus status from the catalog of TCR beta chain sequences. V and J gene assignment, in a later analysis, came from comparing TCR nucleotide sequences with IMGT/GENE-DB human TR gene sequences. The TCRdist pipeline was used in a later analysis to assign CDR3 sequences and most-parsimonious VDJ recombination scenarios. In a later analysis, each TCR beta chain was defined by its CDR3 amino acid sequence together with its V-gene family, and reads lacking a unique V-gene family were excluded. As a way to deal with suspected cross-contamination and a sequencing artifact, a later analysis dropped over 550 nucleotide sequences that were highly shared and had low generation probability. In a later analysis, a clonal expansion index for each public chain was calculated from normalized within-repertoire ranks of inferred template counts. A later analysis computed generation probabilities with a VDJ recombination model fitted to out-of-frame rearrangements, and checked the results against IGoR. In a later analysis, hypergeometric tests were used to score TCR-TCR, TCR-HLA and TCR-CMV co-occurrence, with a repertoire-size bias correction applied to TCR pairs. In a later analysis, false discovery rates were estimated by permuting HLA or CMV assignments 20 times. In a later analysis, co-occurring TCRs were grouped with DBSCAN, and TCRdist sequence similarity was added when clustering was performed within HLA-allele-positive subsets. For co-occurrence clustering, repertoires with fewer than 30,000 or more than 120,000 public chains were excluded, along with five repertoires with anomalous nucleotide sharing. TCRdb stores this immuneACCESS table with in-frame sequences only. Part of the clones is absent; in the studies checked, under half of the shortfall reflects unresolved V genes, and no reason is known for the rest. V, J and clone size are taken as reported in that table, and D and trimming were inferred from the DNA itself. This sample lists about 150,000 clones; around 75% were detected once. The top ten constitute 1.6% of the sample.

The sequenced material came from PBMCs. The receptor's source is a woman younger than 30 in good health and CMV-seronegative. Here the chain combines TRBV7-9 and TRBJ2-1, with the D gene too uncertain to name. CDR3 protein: CSSSLVGRSVVYNEQFF. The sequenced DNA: TGTTCCAGCAGCTTAGTTGGTAGAAGCGTCGTTTACAATGAGCAGTTCTTC.